The 21 T cell receptor beta chains below were found in one sample sequenced in a study of CD8+ T cells in alopecia areata (dated by TCRdb to about 2018). Library method: the immunoSEQ multiplex PCR assay. For TCR sequencing, RNA was extracted from every sample and reverse transcribed into cDNA to serve as template. TCRdb stores this immuneACCESS table with in-frame sequences only. Part of the clones is absent; in the studies checked, under half of the shortfall reflects unresolved V genes, and no reason is known for the rest. This sample holds some 2,000 clones in total, without any singletons. The ten largest clones add up to roughly 30% of the sample. The time point label, as the study defines it: mouse skin 6 weeks after grafting, around onset of hair loss. Sequences were derived from skin, sampled at week 6. These receptors originate from a C3H/HeJ mouse with alopecia areata. The MHC haplotype found in this strain is H2-k.

This clone qualifies as large. Gene names denote mouse genes. The sequence runs out 4 residues before the end of the CDR3; the remainder is reconstructed from the germline J gene. The chain links TRBV19 to TRBJ2-5, with 9 bases identical to TRBD1. Germline V lookup: CDR1 FNHDT, CDR2 SITEND (reference sequence). The CDR3 sequence is 14 residues long. The chain's CDR3 is CASRARDREDTQYF. The CDR3 DNA, read in part, is TGTGCCAGCAGAGCCCGGGACAGGGAGGAC.

As to this clone: The genes and germline here are from mouse. Read sequence stops 4 residues before the CDR3 end, and the germline J gene provides the missing end. The chain has TRBV13-2 and TRBJ2-7, with unresolved D. Per germline, CDR1 NNHNN and CDR2 SYGAGS (reference sequence). V was trimmed by 0 bases and J by 3 bases, leaving 7 bases between them. The CDR3 is 13 amino acids. Here the CDR3 reads CASGDAPSYEQYF. The CDR3 bases that were read are TGTGCCAGCGGTGATGCCCCCAGCTAT.

Worth noting for this clone: Gene names follow the mouse nomenclature. The read finishes 4 residues shy of the CDR3 end, and the germline J gene is used to complete it. The rearrangement joins TRBV13-2 to TRBJ2-5; 9 bases fit TRBD2. Germline V gene sequence: CDR1 NNHNN, CDR2 SYGAGS (reference sequence). The CDR3 totals 15 residues. Germline trimming cut 0 bases from V and 3 bases from J; bases unmatched to any gene: 2. The CDR3: CASGDADWGQDTQYF. Incomplete CDR3 DNA: TGTGCCAGCGGTGATGCTGACTGGGGGCAAGAC.

This clone occurred many times. The germline and genes are mouse ones. The read ends 4 residues before the CDR3 terminus; that terminus is restored from the germline J gene. The chain links TRBV19 to TRBJ2-2; no reliable D call. The CDR3 is made up of 13 amino acids. Germline V gives CDR1 FNHDT, CDR2 SITEND (reference sequence). V shed 6 bases and J shed 0 bases, with 6 bases lying between them. CDR3 region: CASTPANTGQLYF. Incomplete CDR3 DNA: TGTGCCAGCACCCCAGCAAACACCGGG.

At least ten counts were recorded for this clone. The listed genes are named as in mouse. From the germline J gene comes the end of the CDR3, since the read stops 4 residues before it. The gene calls are TRBV13-1 and TRBJ2-2; tentatively, D is TRBD2 (6 bases). Germline V gives CDR1 NSHNY, CDR2 SYGAGN. The CDR3 spans 16 residues. V lost 0 bases, J lost 1 base, and 10 bases lay in between. Here the CDR3 reads CASSDARLENTGQLYF. The DNA read from the CDR3 is TGTGCCAGCAGTGATGCCCGACTGGAAAACACCGGG.

In this sample, this clone turned up many times. Gene and germline names: mouse. The read comes to an end 3 residues before the CDR3 does, leaving the germline J gene to fill in the end. The gene calls are TRBV13-3 and TRBJ1-6; 8 bases are shared with TRBD1. TRBJ1-6 is an open reading frame whose function is uncertain. Germline trimming cut 5 bases from V and 9 bases from J; bases unmatched to any gene: 4. CDR1 and CDR2 (germline): NNHDY, SYVADS. The CDR3 contains 13 residues. The CDR3 is CASSLRGLSPLYF. The DNA read from the CDR3 is TGTGCCAGCAGCCTCAGGGGGCTTTCGCCC.

This clone was recorded at least ten times. Germline and genes: mouse. The read terminates 4 residues before the CDR3 end, so the remaining end is supplied by the germline J gene. The chain combines TRBV13-2 with TRBJ2-1; 10 bases match TRBD2. The V segment lost 3 bases and the J segment 3 bases; nucleotides outside the gene matches: 6. The CDR3 sequence is 16 residues long. Per germline, CDR1 NNHNN and CDR2 SYGAGS (reference sequence). CDR3 sequence: CASGVPTGGIYAEQFF. The sequenced CDR3 bases are TGTGCCAGCGGTGTCCCGACTGGGGGGATCTATGCT.

On this clone itself: Genes and germline come from the mouse. The read falls 4 residues short of the CDR3 end, and the missing part is taken from the germline J gene. This sequence joins TRBV5 and TRBJ2-2; maybe TRBD2 (6 bases). V lost 4 bases, J lost 0 bases, and 12 bases lay in between. The CDR3 has 16 amino acids. CDR1 is LGHNA, CDR2 YNLKQL, per germline (reference sequence). The covered CDR3 bases are TGTGCCAGCAGCCCCCGTTGGGGGTCAAACACCGGG. This codes for CASSPRWGSNTG. The full CDR3 is CASSPRWGSNTGQLYF.

This clone has ten or more counts. Mouse gene names and germline throughout. With the read ending 4 residues before the CDR3 end, the germline J gene is used to fill in that end. The J gene is TRBJ2-1, the V gene TRBV13-2, with 11 bases fitting TRBD2. V was pared by 0 bases and J by 4 bases, with 9 bases of the junction left unmatched. The CDR3 loop spans 18 amino acids. The germline gives CDR1 NNHNN, CDR2 SYGAGS (reference sequence). CDR3 sequence: CASGDADTGGARYAEQFF. The covered CDR3 bases are TGTGCCAGCGGTGATGCGGATACTGGGGGGGCGCGGTATGCT.

Regarding this clone: Gene names follow the mouse nomenclature. The CDR3 extends 4 residues past the end of the read, so its final part is completed from the germline J gene. J is TRBJ1-1 and V is TRBV31, with 10 nucleotides matching TRBD1. J gave up 4 bases and V 0 bases, and 5 bases lay outside the gene matches. The CDR3 covers 15 residues. Germline V lookup: CDR1 GKSSPN, CDR2 SITVG. The covered CDR3 bases are TGTGCCTGGAGTCTTGGGGACAGGGGTGGCACA. As protein: CAWSLGDRGGT. The whole CDR3 sequence reads CAWSLGDRGGTEVFF.

This clone occurred a few times. Gene names follow the mouse nomenclature. The sequence runs out 4 residues before the end of the CDR3; the remainder is reconstructed from the germline J gene. The chain is built from TRBV13-1 and TRBJ2-7; 9 positions agree with TRBD1. The CDR3 is 14 amino acids. Germline CDR1 is NSHNY and CDR2 is SYGAGN. CDR3 protein: CASSGPGQGYEQYF. The CDR3 DNA, read in part, is TGTGCCAGCAGTGGACCGGGACAGGGATAT.

This clone is categorized as medium-sized. The gene names here belong to mouse. With the read ending 4 residues before the CDR3 end, the germline J gene is used to fill in that end. J is TRBJ2-2 and V is TRBV1, with 8 nucleotides matching TRBD1. Germline-derived CDR1 and CDR2 are NSQYPW and LRSPGD (reference sequence). This CDR3 has 17 residues. After removal of 2 bases from V and 0 bases from J, the junction contained 5 bases not matched to a gene. The covered CDR3 bases are TGCACCTGCAGTGCAACCCACAGGGGGGCAAACACCGGG. Amino acid sequence: CTCSATHRGANTG. The complete CDR3 sequence is CTCSATHRGANTGQLYF.

This clone occurred many times. Gene names are mouse gene names. Coverage ceases 4 residues before the CDR3 finishes, and the germline J gene fills in the end. The rearrangement uses TRBV31 and TRBJ2-1, with 7 bases lining up with TRBD1. This CDR3 has 14 amino acids. Germline CDR1 GKSSPN, CDR2 SITVG. J gave up 0 bases and V 3 bases, and 2 bases lay outside the gene matches. The CDR3 bases that were read are TGTGCCTGGAGGGGGGACAGTAACTATGCT. Its translation: CAWRGDSNYA. The complete CDR3 protein is CAWRGDSNYAEQFF.

This clone was recorded at least ten times. All gene names here are mouse names. The read terminates 4 residues ahead of where the CDR3 ends, so the germline J gene completes it. The chain has TRBV13-1 and TRBJ2-3, with TRBD2 matching over 9 bases. Trimming removed 3 bases from V and 3 bases from J; junction bases left unmatched: 2. Germline V CDR1 and CDR2: NSHNY, SYGAGN. This CDR3 is built from 14 residues. CDR3 loop: CASSVGGRAETLYF. The part of the CDR3 DNA that was read is TGTGCCAGCAGTGTGGGGGGGCGAGCAGAA.

This clone has at least ten counts. The gene names given are mouse names. The read stops 4 residues short of the end of the CDR3; the missing end is completed from the germline J gene. The V call is TRBV13-3, the J call TRBJ2-7; tentatively, D is TRBD1 (5 bases). The germline V gene has CDR1 NNHDY and CDR2 SYVADS. There are 11 residues in the CDR3. The CDR3 is CASSGHYEQYF. CDR3 DNA, as far as it was read: TGTGCCAGCAGCGGACATTAT.

In its sample, this clone is hyperexpanded. The listed genes are named as in mouse. The read terminates 4 residues ahead of where the CDR3 ends, so the germline J gene completes it. This chain connects TRBV19 to TRBJ2-5; 12 nucleotides line up with TRBD1. Unmatched junction bases numbered 8, after V lost 1 base and J lost 2 bases. Germline CDR1 FNHDT, CDR2 SITEND (reference sequence). This CDR3 is 18 amino acids long. The sequenced part of the CDR3 DNA is TGTGCCAGCAGTATACGAATCGGGACAGGGGGCGGCCAAGAC. Protein: CASSIRIGTGGGQD. The CDR3 reads in full as CASSIRIGTGGGQDTQYF.

As to this clone: The gene symbols are mouse symbols. The CDR3 end lies 4 residues beyond the end of the read and is filled in from the germline J gene. The genes are TRBV31 and TRBJ2-3, with 11 nucleotides matching TRBD2. The CDR3 contains 14 residues. CDR1 is GKSSPN and CDR2 is SITVG in the germline V gene. V was pared by 1 base and J by 3 bases, with 0 bases of the junction left unmatched. The sequenced part of the CDR3 DNA is TGTGCCTGGAGTCACTGGGGGGGCGCAGAA. Encoded protein: CAWSHWGGAE. The CDR3 as a whole reads CAWSHWGGAETLYF.

This clone was recorded many times. Gene labels here are mouse ones. CDR3 sequence reads: CASSSDRGNSDYTF. Partial CDR3 DNA: TGTGCCAGCAGTTCTGACAGGGGAAACTCC. The J gene is TRBJ1-2, the V gene TRBV19, with 8 nucleotides matching TRBD1. The read ends 4 residues shy of where the CDR3 ends; the end is completed using the germline J gene. Trimming at V came to 4 bases and at J to 1 base, leaving 3 bases not matched to a gene. The CDR3 is 14 amino acids. Germline-derived CDR1 and CDR2 are FNHDT and SITEND (reference sequence). Variable domain in full (rest from reference TRBV19 and TRBJ1-2): GGIITQTPKFLIGQEGQKLTLKCQQNFNHDTMYWYRQDSGKGLRLIYYSITENDLQKGDLSEGYDASREKKSSFSLTVTSAQKNEMAVFLCASSSDRGNSDYTFGSGTRLLVI.

By share, this clone counts as medium-sized (0.01 to 0.1%). The germline and genes are mouse ones. The CDR3 is cut off 4 residues early in the read; its end comes from the germline J gene. V gene TRBV1 combines with J gene TRBJ1-2, with D tentatively TRBD1 (5 bases). Germline V gene data show CDR1 as NSQYPW and CDR2 as LRSPGD (reference sequence). This CDR3 region has 14 residues. CDR3 bases read: TGCACCTGCAGTGCAGATTCAGGGTGGTCC. Its protein product is CTCSADSGWS. The complete CDR3 protein is CTCSADSGWSDYTF.

Many counts were recorded for this clone. Genes and germline are mouse. The read halts 4 residues ahead of the CDR3 end, with the missing end drawn from the germline J gene. J is TRBJ1-2 and V is TRBV31, with TRBD1 matching 9 bases. The CDR3 length is 14 residues. CDR1 is GKSSPN, CDR2 SITVG, per germline. The V and J ends lost 5 bases and 1 base, in that order; junction bases with no gene match: 5. The CDR3 bases that were read are TGTGCCTGGGGCCGGGACAGGGTAAACTCC. Protein product: CAWGRDRVNS. The entire CDR3 sequence reads CAWGRDRVNSDYTF.

This clone was counted many times. Gene names refer to mouse genes. The CDR3 extends 4 residues past the end of the read, so its final part is completed from the germline J gene. The chain combines TRBV13-1 with TRBJ2-7, with 9 positions matching TRBD2. Germline V gives CDR1 NSHNY, CDR2 SYGAGN. V lost 1 base, J lost 0 bases, and 2 bases stayed unmatched. The CDR3 runs 15 residues. The sequenced part of the CDR3 DNA is TGTGCCAGCAGTGATTGGGGACTGGGCTCCTAT. It translates to CASSDWGLGSY. The entire CDR3 protein is CASSDWGLGSYEQYF.